This paragraph covers one TCR beta chain sequence. TCRdb's table, derived via immunoSEQ multiplex PCR, lists solely in-frame clones and lacks some. This table holds 63,000 or so clones, about nine tenths found once. In germline, CDR1 is SGHAT, CDR2 FQDESV (reference sequence). Trimming took 6 bases from V and 2 from J, leaving 11 bases between them. This CDR3 is 13 amino acids long. This specimen belongs to a study of control samples from healthy donors and cancer patients. The source is a man in his sixties with colorectal cancer. The V call is TRBV11-1, the J call TRBJ2-7, with D maybe TRBD1 (5 bases). The specimen was PBMCs. The CDR3 sequence: CASSQGSTYEQYF. The CDR3 DNA follows: TGTGCCAGCAGTCAGGGAAGTACCTACGAGCAGTACTTC.